This T cell receptor beta chain was documented in a study of T-cell memory formation after mild COVID-19. Whole-study context: TCR clusters showed largely donor specificity.

The CDR3 totals 13 residues. The V gene's germline CDR1 is LNHDA and CDR2 SQIVND (reference sequence). Trimming pared 3 bases from V and 14 bases from J, leaving 16 bases between. Each CDR3 protein gets one entry after TCRdb re-called the 5' RACE reads with MiXCR. Of 250,000 to 300,000 distinct CDR3 sequences in the sample, 7% to 10% were seen once. Findings of the study overall: Later expanders leaned toward CD4+, whereas clones contracting from day 15 to 85 were balanced CD4/CD8.

This clonotype has more than one count but fewer than ten. Antigen: not known. This clonotype was sampled from a man between 18 and 29 years old who had mild COVID-19 (a few samples of this study predate the infection). Cell type and time point are not known. This chain uses TRBV19 with TRBJ1-4; maybe TRBD1 (5 bases). The sequenced sample consisted of PBMCs or a T cell subset sorted from them (not recorded which). The CDR3, as DNA: TGTGCCAGTAGTATCGGGGACCGGGAATATCTGTTTTTT. Translation gives CASSIGDREYLFF.